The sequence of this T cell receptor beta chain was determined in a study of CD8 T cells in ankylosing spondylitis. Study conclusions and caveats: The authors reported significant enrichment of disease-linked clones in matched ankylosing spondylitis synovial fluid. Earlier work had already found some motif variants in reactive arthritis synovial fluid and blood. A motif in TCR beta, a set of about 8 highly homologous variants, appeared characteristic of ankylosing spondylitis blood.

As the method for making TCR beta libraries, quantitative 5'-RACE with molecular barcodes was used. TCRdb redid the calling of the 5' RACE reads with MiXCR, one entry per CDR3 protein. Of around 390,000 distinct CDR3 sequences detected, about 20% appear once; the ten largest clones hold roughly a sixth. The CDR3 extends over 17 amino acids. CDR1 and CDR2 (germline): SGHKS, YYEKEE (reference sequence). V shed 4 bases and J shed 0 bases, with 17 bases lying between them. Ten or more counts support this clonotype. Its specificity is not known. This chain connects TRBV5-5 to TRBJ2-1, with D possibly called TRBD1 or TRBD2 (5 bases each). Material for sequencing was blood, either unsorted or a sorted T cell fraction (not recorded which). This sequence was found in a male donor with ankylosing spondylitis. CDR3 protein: CASSPGPGPSSYNEQFF. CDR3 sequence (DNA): TGTGCCAGCAGCCCGGGCCCGGGGCCCTCCTCCTACAATGAGCAGTTCTTC.